Listed below are T cell receptor beta chains from one sample, sequenced in a study of T cell clonotyping in hematopoietic cell transplantation. Profiled with immunoSEQ multiplex PCR; TCRdb holds only in-frame clones, not every one. The table lists approximately 6,400 clones, around four fifths of them singletons. The sample was peripheral blood mononuclear cells, taken 180 days after allogeneic stem cell transplant. The receptors shown here come from an older male patient who had an allogeneic stem cell transplant from an unrelated donor, so T cells may come from the graft donor. Some clones in this sample may be carry-over from other donors' samples. Each CDR3 is given with its conserved first and last residue. Each record gives: clone size, J gene, V gene, D gene, CDR3 protein, CDR3 DNA. The D gene is left open where the match is weak. Clone size is given for some rows only: seen once, a few or many times, or a class if the clone is expanded.

size: .
J: TRBJ2-3
V: TRBV6-5
D: .
CDR3: CASSRDGASTDTQYF
DNA: TGTGCCAGCAGTCGGGACGGTGCTAGCACAGATACGCAGTATTTT

size: .
J: TRBJ2-5
V: TRBV29-1
D: TRBD1
CDR3: CSVDRAAKTQYF
DNA: TGCAGCGTGGACAGGGCGGCGAAGACCCAGTACTTC

size: .
J: TRBJ2-7
V: TRBV4-3
D: TRBD2
CDR3: CASSQVTGGLYEQYF
DNA: TGCGCCAGCAGCCAAGTCACGGGAGGGCTCTACGAGCAGTACTTC

size: medium-sized
J: TRBJ1-2
V: TRBV27
D: .
CDR3: CASSLSADIYGYTF
DNA: TGTGCCAGCAGTTTATCGGCAGACATCTATGGCTACACCTTC

size: .
J: TRBJ1-1
V: TRBV5-6
D: .
CDR3: CASSLYVSIEAFF
DNA: TGTGCCAGCAGCTTGTACGTTAGCATTGAAGCTTTCTTT

size: .
J: TRBJ1-1
V: TRBV30
D: .
CDR3: CAWGRQSHTEAFF
DNA: TGTGCCTGGGGGAGACAGTCCCACACTGAAGCTTTCTTT

size: once
J: TRBJ2-7
V: TRBV5-1
D: TRBD2
CDR3: CASSYKRESSYEQYF
DNA: TGCGCCAGCAGCTATAAGCGGGAGAGCTCCTACGAGCAGTACTTC

size: .
J: TRBJ2-2
V: TRBV5-4
D: TRBD2
CDR3: CASGEGGPSLFPGELFF
DNA: TGTGCCAGCGGAGAGGGAGGGCCCTCCTTATTTCCCGGGGAGCTGTTTTTT

size: .
J: TRBJ1-5
V: TRBV28
D: TRBD1
CDR3: CASSQGTGEVNQPQHF
DNA: TGTGCCAGCAGCCAAGGGACAGGGGAGGTGAATCAGCCCCAGCATTTT

size: .
J: TRBJ1-1
V: TRBV5-1
D: TRBD1
CDR3: CASSLGKGADTEAFF
DNA: TGCGCCAGCAGCTTGGGGAAGGGGGCCGACACTGAAGCTTTCTTT

size: .
J: TRBJ1-3
V: TRBV30
D: .
CDR3: CAWTPGSSGNTIYF
DNA: TGTGCCTGGACCCCCGGGAGCTCTGGAAACACCATATATTTT

size: .
J: TRBJ1-2
V: TRBV9
D: .
CDR3: CASSVGTAYGYTF
DNA: TGTGCCAGCAGCGTGGGGACGGCGTATGGCTACACCTTC

size: .
J: TRBJ1-1
V: TRBV5-8
D: TRBD1
CDR3: CASSTDRRPTSEAFF
DNA: TGTGCCAGCAGCACGGACAGGCGACCAACCTCTGAAGCTTTCTTT

size: few
J: TRBJ1-1
V: TRBV28
D: .
CDR3: CASRPRAVTTEAFF
DNA: TGTGCCAGCAGGCCCCGGGCAGTAACCACTGAAGCTTTCTTT

size: .
J: TRBJ2-7
V: TRBV28
D: TRBD2
CDR3: CASSWSGTRNEQYF
DNA: TGTGCCAGCAGTTGGAGCGGGACTAGGAACGAGCAGTACTTC

size: .
J: TRBJ2-3
V: TRBV6-5
D: .
CDR3: CASSRTFSADTQYF
DNA: TGTGCCAGCAGCCGTACCTTCTCGGCAGATACGCAGTATTTT

size: .
J: TRBJ2-2
V: TRBV5-1
D: .
CDR3: CASSLEVYGELFF
DNA: TGCGCCAGCAGCTTGGAGGTATACGGGGAGCTGTTTTTT